Given below is one T cell receptor beta chain in context. This specimen belongs to a study of PD-1 blockade in classical Hodgkin lymphoma. Relapse after autologous stem cell transplantation occurred in every patient, and brentuximab vedotin exposure varied. Generated by immunoSEQ multiplex PCR, the TCRdb table keeps only in-frame clones and is missing some. The sample includes about 60,000 clones, more than 75% of them seen just once. V was clipped by 5 bases and J by 4 bases; unmatched bases: 13. CDR1 and CDR2 from the germline V gene are SGHDN and FVKESK. This CDR3 region has 16 residues. The chain is built from TRBV14 and TRBJ2-5; the match to TRBD1 covers 7 bases. Sequencing was performed on peripheral blood mononuclear cells (PBMCs), taken at baseline. This clonotype was obtained from a human donor with classical Hodgkin lymphoma. Here the CDR3 DNA reads TGTGCCAGCAGCAAGACACAGGGGATGGTAGGAGAGACCCAGTACTTC. Its translation is CASSKTQGMVGETQYF.